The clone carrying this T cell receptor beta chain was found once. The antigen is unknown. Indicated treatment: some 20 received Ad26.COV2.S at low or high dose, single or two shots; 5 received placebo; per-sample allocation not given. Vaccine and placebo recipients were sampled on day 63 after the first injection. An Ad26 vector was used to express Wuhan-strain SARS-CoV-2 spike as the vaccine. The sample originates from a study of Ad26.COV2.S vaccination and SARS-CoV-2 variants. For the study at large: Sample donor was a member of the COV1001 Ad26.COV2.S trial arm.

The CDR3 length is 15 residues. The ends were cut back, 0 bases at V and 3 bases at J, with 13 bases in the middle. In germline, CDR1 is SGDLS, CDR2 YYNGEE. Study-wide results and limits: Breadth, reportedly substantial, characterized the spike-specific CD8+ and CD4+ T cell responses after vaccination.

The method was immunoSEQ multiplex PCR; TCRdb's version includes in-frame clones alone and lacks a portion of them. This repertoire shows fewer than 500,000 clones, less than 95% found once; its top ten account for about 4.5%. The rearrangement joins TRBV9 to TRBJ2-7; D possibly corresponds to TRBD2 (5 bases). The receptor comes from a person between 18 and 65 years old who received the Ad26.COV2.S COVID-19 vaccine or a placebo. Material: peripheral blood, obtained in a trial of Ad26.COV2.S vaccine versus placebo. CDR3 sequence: CASSVELAPSYEQYF. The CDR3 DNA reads TGTGCCAGCAGCGTAGAGTTAGCGCCAAGCTACGAGCAGTACTTC.